One sample yielded the 10 T cell receptor beta chains listed below, sequenced in a study of T cells in Graves' hyperthyroidism and ophthalmopathy. TCR beta CDR3 regions were amplified from RNA transcripts. The HTBI set primed first-round TCR CDR3 RT-PCR. TCRdb reprocessed the multiplex PCR reads via MiXCR and lists one record per CDR3 protein. The repertoire holds 500,000 or so distinct CDR3 sequences, with approximately 17% as singletons. Sequenced sample: blood. Receptors were obtained from a woman aged 18-29 years with Graves' ophthalmopathy.

This clonotype turned up a few times. The gene calls are TRBV24-1 and TRBJ1-6; TRBD1 agrees at 9 bases. Germline values: CDR1 KGHDR, CDR2 SFDVKD. V was pared by 7 bases and J by 0 bases, with 3 bases of the junction left unmatched. This CDR3 region has 16 residues. CDR3 residues: CATRGTGSSYNSPLHF. The CDR3 bases are TGTGCCACCAGGGGGACAGGGAGCTCCTATAATTCACCCCTCCACTTT.

Ten or more counts support this clonotype. The rearrangement links TRBV28 to TRBJ1-2, with TRBD1 identical over 7 bases. The CDR3 runs 12 residues. V shed 7 bases, J shed 4 bases, and the junction held 3 bases outside the gene matches. Per germline, CDR1 MDHEN and CDR2 SYDVKM. This CDR3 is CASTGTAYGYTF. CDR3 nucleotide sequence: TGTGCCAGCACCGGGACAGCCTATGGCTACACCTTC.

The CDR3 protein is CASSLPADGTEAFF. In DNA, the CDR3 is TGTGCCAGCAGCCTCCCCGCAGATGGGACTGAAGCTTTCTTT. This chain uses TRBV5-6 with TRBJ1-1; D is unresolved. CDR3 length: 14 residues. V was clipped by 4 bases and J by 5 bases, with 15 bases between them. Germline CDR1 and CDR2: SGHDT and YYEEEE.

This clonotype has a count of ten or more. This sequence joins TRBV30 and TRBJ1-2, with a tentative D call TRBD1 (6 bases). Germline CDR1 GTSNPN, CDR2 SVGIG (reference sequence). Trimming pared 2 bases from V and 4 bases from J, leaving 17 bases between. This CDR3 region has 15 residues. The CDR3 DNA follows: TGTGCCTGGAGTCGATCAGAACAGGGCACCTATGGCTACACCTTC. Translated, it gives CAWSRSEQGTYGYTF. The variable domain in full, completed from reference TRBV30 and TRBJ1-2, reads SQTIHQWPATLVQPVGSPLSLECTVEGTSNPNLYWYRQAAGRGLQLLFYSVGIGQISSEVPQNLSASRPQDRQFILSSKKLLLSDSGFYLCAWSRSEQGTYGYTFGSGTRLTVV.

The chain joins TRBV29-1 to TRBJ2-3, with no clear D. The CDR3 loop spans 10 amino acids. Looked up from germline, CDR1 is SQVTM and CDR2 is ANQGSEA. Trimming stripped 2 bases from V and 6 bases from J, with 3 bases between. CDR3 coding DNA: TGCAGCGTTGAACACGATACGCAGTATTTT. It translates to CSVEHDTQYF.

V is TRBV20-1 and J is TRBJ2-7; the D gene is possibly TRBD1 (6 bases). The CDR3 loop spans 13 amino acids. The germline gives CDR1 DFQATT, CDR2 SNEGSKA (reference sequence). The CDR3 DNA is TGCAGCTGGGACACACGGCAGGGATACGAGCAGTACTTC. As protein: CSWDTRQGYEQYF.

The chain couples TRBV9 to TRBJ2-3, with 8 bases aligning to TRBD2. The CDR3 covers 15 residues. Germline CDR1 reads SGDLS; CDR2 reads YYNGEE. Trimming at V came to 3 bases and at J to 0 bases, leaving 3 bases not matched to a gene. DNA for the CDR3: TGTGCCAGCAGCGATAGCGGGATCAGCACAGATACGCAGTATTTT. Protein product: CASSDSGISTDTQYF.

This clonotype was counted only a few times. J is TRBJ2-1 and V is TRBV11-2, with D possibly matching TRBD2 (6 bases). V dropped 0 bases and J dropped 3 bases, with 9 bases sitting between them. The germline gives CDR1 SGHAT, CDR2 FQNNGV. The CDR3 is 15 residues long. The CDR3 DNA follows: TGTGCCAGCAGCTTAGAACTAGCCCTCTACAATGAGCAGTTCTTC. The encoded protein is CASSLELALYNEQFF.

This clonotype was found many times. This chain connects TRBV6-1 to TRBJ1-1; D remains unclear. Trimming took 0 bases from V and 0 from J, leaving 8 bases between them. The CDR3 runs to 15 residues. The germline gives CDR1 MNHNS, CDR2 SASEGT. The CDR3 here is CASSEALSVNTEAFF. CDR3 DNA: TGTGCCAGCAGTGAAGCCCTGTCCGTGAACACTGAAGCTTTCTTT.

This clonotype was detected ten times or more. The J gene is TRBJ2-1, the V gene TRBV27; 10 bases fit TRBD2. This CDR3 comprises 16 residues. Germline CDR1 reads MNHEY; CDR2 reads SMNVEV (reference sequence). V was pared by 1 base and J by 6 bases, with 6 bases of the junction left unmatched. CDR3 DNA: TGTGCCAGCAGTTTATATCCTAGCGGGAGATTCAATGAGCAGTTCTTC. It specifies CASSLYPSGRFNEQFF.